This T cell receptor (beta chain) is drawn from a study of Graves' ophthalmopathy and Graves' hyperthyroidism (dated by TCRdb to 2017 to 2018). A note on the overall study: Hyperthyroidism was defined as stable when no progression to ophthalmopathy occurred within 18 months of follow-up. In total, under 150 blood samples were TCR-sequenced: approximately 42 ophthalmopathy, some 75 hyperthyroidism and roughly 17 hyperthyroidism-to-ophthalmopathy patients. To tell Graves' ophthalmopathy apart from Graves' hyperthyroidism, and to predict which patients would progress to ophthalmopathy, the study relied on TCR beta repertoire signatures. Following sample collection, hyperthyroidism patients were given methimazole at a starting dose of 30 mg daily, and ophthalmopathy patients were given high-dose intravenous methylprednisolone. In roughly 6 hyperthyroidism patients, the T-cell repertoires found in thyroid tissue were compared with those found in blood. To explore V-J signatures that distinguish ophthalmopathy from hyperthyroidism, a discovery set of 100 patients was enrolled, made up of around 40 with ophthalmopathy and fewer than 60 with stable hyperthyroidism. An independent validation cohort comprised some 18 hyperthyroidism patients and 15 to 17 patients who later progressed from hyperthyroidism to ophthalmopathy. Findings and caveats that apply to the study as a whole: No statistical method was used to predetermine the sample size, and group allocation was not hidden from the investigators. Most expanded thyroid clonotypes with frequency above 0.001 were also detected in blood, suggesting blood repertoires may reflect the thyroid immune response. The 13-signature model separated ophthalmopathy from stable hyperthyroidism with roughly 88% sensitivity and roughly 84% specificity in cross-validation, and 80%/75% in the test set. In validation, the model predicted ophthalmopathy progression with about 70% sensitivity and roughly 78% specificity; about a dozen predicted patients were CT-confirmed with GO in a median of 6.5 months.

Hyperthyroidism patients were newly diagnosed, were aged 18 to 65 years, and had a disease duration under 2 months. Anyone with other autoimmune diseases, uncontrolled infections, pregnancy or lactation was excluded from the study. Diagnosis relied on clinical symptoms, serum thyroxine, TRAb, thyroid ultrasound and orbital computed tomography. Trizol reagent was used to extract the total RNA, and its quality was then checked on an Agilent 2100 Bioanalyzer. For repertoire sequencing, the TCR beta CDR3 regions were amplified from RNA transcripts. The first round was an RT-PCR using HTBI primers with the Qiagen OneStep RT-PCR kit, and this first round was followed by a second-round multiplex PCR, then size selection and purification. Libraries were sequenced on an Illumina HiSeq2000 using paired-end 100 bp reads. In the source study's methods: SOAPnuke was used to process the reads, removing any read that contained adapters or uncalled bases, had a mean Phred below 15, or lacked an exact match to the constant primer or identifier. COPE v1.2.5 was used to merge high-quality paired reads. Each unique nucleotide sequence was treated as a clonotype, and MiTCR v1.1 was used to align the clonotypes to the IMGT TRB V, D and J references. The analysis was limited to V-J combinations with a frequency above 0.0001, which together covered around 99% of the repertoires. A TCR clonal expansion and chaos score per V-J combination was defined as the ratio of F50 clonal expansion to chaos observed in the TCRdist matrix. Welch's t-statistics and random forest were used to narrow the features down to more than 10 V-J combinations, which were then fed into a naive Bayes classifier. Thyroid-blood repertoire similarity was quantified with the Morisita-Horn index. TCRdb handled the public reads itself, with Q25 trimming in fastp and clone calling in MiXCR, and kept productive beta chains. When rows share a CDR3 protein, they turn into one entry using the most common DNA and genes. TCRdb, not the authors, supplied the V and J calls. The sample contains approximately 540,000 distinct CDR3 sequences, approximately 37% of them found a single time. The top ten hold roughly 4% of the sample.

This clonotype came up a few times. Its antigen has not been determined. There are no base qualities to consult, and no much larger clone falls within one base. From a lookup of the germline V gene, CDR1 and CDR2 are SGHVS and FQNEAQ. The cysteine opens and the phenylalanine closes a CDR3 of 14 amino acids. The kept DNA is CDR3 alone, 42 bases in frame from the first base. V is cut by 0 bases and J by 1 base, and the space between the germline ends is 5 bases. This TCR was sampled from an adult man with Graves' hyperthyroidism. What was sequenced was peripheral blood or thyroid tissue (not recorded which). The V and J genes are TRBV7-8 and TRBJ2-3, with the D gene call left open. The DNA sequence reads TGTGCCAGCAGCTTAGCCCGCCGCACAGATACGCAGTATTTT. Translated, it reads CASSLARRTDTQYF. The entire variable domain, with the stretches around the CDR3 drawn from the reference TRBV7-8 and TRBJ2-3 proteins, is GAGVSQSPRYKVAKRGQDVALRCDPISGHVSLFWYQQALGQGPEFLTYFQNEAQLDKSGLPSDRFFAERPEGSVSTLKIQRTQQEDSAVYLCASSLARRTDTQYFGPGTRLTVL.